This T cell receptor (beta chain) was captured in a study of PD-L1 blockade in urothelial cancer. Data came from immunoSEQ multiplex PCR; TCRdb stores just in-frame clones and leaves some out. The sample lists some 20,000 clones, 89% seen once, with 10% to 15% in the top ten. Germline-derived CDR1 and CDR2 are MNHNS and SASEGT. The V end lost 6 bases, the J end lost 8 bases, and 8 bases lay between the germline ends. CDR3 length: 11 residues. Time point denoted: pretreatment peripheral blood. The sequencing used PBMCs, collected around atezolizumab (anti-PD-L1) treatment. The sequence was collected from a man between 65 and 85 years old with urothelial cancer. The V and J genes are TRBV6-1 and TRBJ1-3; tentatively, D is TRBD1 (5 bases). DNA of the CDR3: TGTGCCAGCAGATCAGGGTACACCATATATTTT. Translated, it gives CASRSGYTIYF.